This T cell receptor (beta chain) appears in the sequencing data of a study of identifying expanded T cells in peripheral blood. The study's findings and limits: Approximately 2-week clone count variance significantly increased as total template count grew.

The table lists this clone with a few counts. As yet, its antigen is unknown. Healthy donors had no documented immune events, such as infections, while sampled. The CDR3 totals 18 residues. V was pared by 7 bases and J by 3 bases, with 18 bases of the junction left unmatched. Clones were sequenced by immunoSEQ multiplex PCR, and TCRdb holds only the in-frame ones, with some missing. The table shows 51,000 or so clones, with less than 85% occurring only once. The clonotype comes from a person between 18 and 75 years old in good health. Sequencing was done on a sample of blood. V and J are TRBV23-1 and TRBJ2-5, with TRBD1 matching over 9 bases. TRBV23-1 is placed among ORFs of uncertain function. The CDR3 bases are TGCGCCAGCAAAGTCCGGGACAGGGCCCTCTTAAGCAAAGAGACCCAGTACTTC. Translated, it gives CASKVRDRALLSKETQYF.